A selection of T cell receptor beta chains follows, all from one sample in a study of T cell changes during pregnancy in multiple sclerosis. Sequencing used immunoSEQ multiplex PCR; TCRdb keeps in-frame clones, though not all of them. The table includes 50,000 to 65,000 clones, around 97% detected once. Sequenced here: CD8+ T cells from peripheral blood mononuclear cells, sampled after pregnancy. All receptors derive from a female donor with multiple sclerosis, enrolled in a pregnancy study. Each CDR3 is given with its conserved first and last residue.

j_call v_call cdr3_aa
TRBJ2-2 TRBV28 CASSFSGRANTGELFF
TRBJ2-1 TRBV5-1 CASSESSGRQTYNEQFF
TRBJ2-1 TRBV13 CASSLTSGRDLFYNEQFF
TRBJ2-3 TRBV27 CASTVAVAGQVTQYF
TRBJ1-2 TRBV9 CASSVVAGGSYGYTF
TRBJ2-5 TRBV7-2 CASSSQSGLAPETQYF
TRBJ2-1 TRBV7-2 CASSYSLAGEQFF
TRBJ2-5 TRBV9 CASSAPTSGAGTQYF
TRBJ1-1 TRBV9 CASSVVGSTEAFF
TRBJ2-6 TRBV6-1 CASLTPFEANVLTF
TRBJ2-1 TRBV9 CASSVGLAADDEQFF
TRBJ2-1 TRBV19 CASSPGLAAHNEQFF
TRBJ2-1 TRBV4-1 CASSQGPSSYNEQFF
TRBJ2-1 TRBV6-1 CASSNGQGSYNEQFF
TRBJ2-7 TRBV11-2 CASSTASSYEQYF
TRBJ2-3 TRBV16 CASSPRGDTQYF
TRBJ2-3 TRBV18 CASSPPRSTSGRGTDTQYF
TRBJ2-7 TRBV7-6 CASSSGTFYEQYF
TRBJ2-7 TRBV27 CASRETGTDEQYF
TRBJ2-3 TRBV9 CASSVGGRGTDTQYF
TRBJ2-7 TRBV4-2 CASSQELAGVSYEQYF
TRBJ2-1 TRBV7-9 CASSLGGAGLAIGGEQFF
TRBJ2-5 TRBV27 CASSLLASGRGRETQYF
TRBJ2-5 TRBV7-8 CASSLFRDGETQYF
TRBJ2-3 TRBV6-6 CASSYSPGGDTQYF
TRBJ2-5 TRBV5-1 CASSLEASGETQYF
TRBJ2-3 TRBV5-1 CASSLAGGATDTQYF
TRBJ1-2 TRBV13 CASSLLADRLGGYTF
TRBJ2-1 TRBV14 CASSQLAGVYNEQFF
TRBJ1-2 TRBV29-1 CSVRTDYGYTF
TRBJ2-7 TRBV7-9 CASSSGQSSYEQYF
TRBJ2-4 TRBV19 CASSRDRAKNIQYF
TRBJ2-5 TRBV4-3 CASSQQGGEGLGETQYF
TRBJ2-3 TRBV27 CASSLSGLAGLWTDTQYF
TRBJ2-1 TRBV19 CASSMRLVNEQFF
TRBJ1-3 TRBV5-1 CASAPGTGRATIYF
TRBJ2-2 TRBV19 CASSPGLGRLFF
TRBJ2-1 TRBV6-4 CASSGPRALFF
TRBJ2-7 TRBV7-8 CASSPLLAGENYEQYF
TRBJ2-7 TRBV5-1 CASSLEDTQPSYEQYF
TRBJ2-2 TRBV30 CALQGTGELFF
TRBJ1-3 TRBV28 CASSTRQGVLGNTIYF
TRBJ1-5 TRBV7-7 CASGPLNSNQPQHF
TRBJ2-3 TRBV28 CASSFGASTDTQYF
TRBJ2-7 TRBV7-3 CASSSLAGEAYEQYF
TRBJ1-4 TRBV15 CATSRDRPGTANEKLFF
TRBJ2-1 TRBV27 CASSQSRREGYNEQFF
TRBJ1-2 TRBV5-1 CASSLEGQRYGYTF